These T cell receptor beta chains were read from a single sample in a study of beta chain features in type 1 diabetes. The repertoire was sequenced with immunoSEQ multiplex PCR; TCRdb's copy has only in-frame clones and lacks some. The data hold 300,000 or so clones, with 6.5% to 10% observed a single time. The source material was central memory CD4+ T cells from blood. These receptors were taken from a woman aged 18-35 years in good health. Each CDR3 is given with its conserved first and last residue. Each record gives: D gene, CDR3 length, J gene, V gene, clone size, CDR3 protein, CDR3 DNA. The D gene is left open where the match is weak. A row's size may be missing; if present it is once, few, many or a size class.

D gene: NA
CDR3 length: 15
J gene: TRBJ2-1
V gene: TRBV9
clone size: few
CDR3 protein: CASSVSLDSYNEQFF
CDR3 DNA: TGTGCCAGCAGCGTATCCCTCGACTCCTACAATGAGCAGTTCTTC

D gene: TRBD2
CDR3 length: 13
J gene: TRBJ2-1
V gene: TRBV10-2
clone size: NA
CDR3 protein: CASSERTSSEQFF
CDR3 DNA: TGCGCCAGCAGTGAGAGGACTAGCAGTGAGCAGTTCTTC

D gene: TRBD2
CDR3 length: 16
J gene: TRBJ2-1
V gene: TRBV7-9
clone size: few
CDR3 protein: CASSPRRSGRNNEQFF
CDR3 DNA: TGTGCCAGCAGCCCAAGACGGAGCGGGAGAAACAATGAGCAGTTCTTC

D gene: TRBD2
CDR3 length: 16
J gene: TRBJ2-1
V gene: TRBV10-3
clone size: many
CDR3 protein: CAISEPNTGGSSEQFF
CDR3 DNA: TGTGCCATCAGTGAGCCAAACACTGGCGGGAGTAGTGAGCAGTTCTTC

D gene: TRBD2
CDR3 length: 19
J gene: TRBJ2-2
V gene: TRBV18
clone size: NA
CDR3 protein: CASSTKRRGLAVVTGELFF
CDR3 DNA: TGTGCCAGCTCAACTAAACGCCGGGGACTAGCGGTCGTCACCGGGGAGCTGTTTTTT

D gene: TRBD1
CDR3 length: 14
J gene: TRBJ2-5
V gene: TRBV29-1
clone size: few
CDR3 protein: CSGAWTGGTETQYF
CDR3 DNA: TGCAGCGGGGCCTGGACAGGGGGCACTGAGACCCAGTACTTC

D gene: NA
CDR3 length: 15
J gene: TRBJ2-2
V gene: TRBV7-9
clone size: few
CDR3 protein: CASSQTHAGTGELFF
CDR3 DNA: TGTGCCAGCAGCCAAACCCATGCGGGCACCGGGGAGCTGTTTTTT

D gene: NA
CDR3 length: 14
J gene: TRBJ2-7
V gene: TRBV27
clone size: NA
CDR3 protein: CASSLSELSYEQYF
CDR3 DNA: TGTGCCAGCAGTCTTTCGGAACTATCCTACGAGCAGTACTTC

D gene: TRBD1
CDR3 length: 13
J gene: TRBJ2-3
V gene: TRBV2
clone size: few
CDR3 protein: CATDRGGTDTQYF
CDR3 DNA: TGTGCCACAGACAGGGGCGGAACAGATACGCAGTATTTT

D gene: TRBD2
CDR3 length: 9
J gene: TRBJ2-7
V gene: TRBV28
clone size: NA
CDR3 protein: CACTGTSFF
CDR3 DNA: TGTGCCTGCACCGGGACTAGCTTCTTC

D gene: NA
CDR3 length: 12
J gene: TRBJ2-1
V gene: TRBV7-6
clone size: many
CDR3 protein: CASSPGVGKQFF
CDR3 DNA: TGTGCCAGCTCCCCCGGAGTGGGGAAGCAGTTCTTC

D gene: NA
CDR3 length: 15
J gene: TRBJ1-4
V gene: TRBV6-1
clone size: few
CDR3 protein: CASSEFRGLSEKLFF
CDR3 DNA: TGTGCCAGCAGTGAATTTAGAGGCCTCTCTGAAAAACTGTTTTTT

D gene: NA
CDR3 length: 16
J gene: TRBJ2-1
V gene: TRBV5-5
clone size: few
CDR3 protein: CASSPAWGLSYNEQFF
CDR3 DNA: TGTGCCAGCAGCCCCGCCTGGGGGCTCTCCTACAATGAGCAGTTCTTC

D gene: NA
CDR3 length: 13
J gene: TRBJ2-7
V gene: TRBV7-9
clone size: few
CDR3 protein: CASSPNRIYEQYF
CDR3 DNA: TGTGCCAGCAGCCCGAACCGAATCTACGAGCAGTACTTC

D gene: NA
CDR3 length: 13
J gene: TRBJ2-7
V gene: TRBV28
clone size: many
CDR3 protein: CASSLQGPYEQYF
CDR3 DNA: TGTGCCAGCAGTTTGCAGGGCCCCTACGAGCAGTACTTC

D gene: NA
CDR3 length: 17
J gene: TRBJ2-6
V gene: TRBV7-9
clone size: few
CDR3 protein: CASSKEDTFSGANVLTF
CDR3 DNA: TGTGCCAGCAGCAAGGAGGACACATTCTCTGGGGCCAACGTCCTGACTTTC

D gene: NA
CDR3 length: 14
J gene: TRBJ2-1
V gene: TRBV7-2
clone size: few
CDR3 protein: CASSSRASSHEQFF
CDR3 DNA: TGTGCCAGCAGCTCCCGGGCGTCGAGCCATGAGCAGTTCTTC

D gene: NA
CDR3 length: 14
J gene: TRBJ2-3
V gene: TRBV7-9
clone size: few
CDR3 protein: CASSLMTETDTQYF
CDR3 DNA: TGTGCCAGCAGCCTCATGACGGAGACAGATACGCAGTATTTT

D gene: NA
CDR3 length: 15
J gene: TRBJ1-2
V gene: TRBV5-1
clone size: few
CDR3 protein: CASSLGGSTYYGYTF
CDR3 DNA: TGCGCCAGCAGCTTGGGAGGCAGTACCTATTATGGCTACACCTTC

D gene: TRBD1
CDR3 length: 13
J gene: TRBJ1-2
V gene: TRBV15
clone size: many
CDR3 protein: CATSRTGAYGYTF
CDR3 DNA: TGTGCCACCAGCAGGACAGGGGCCTATGGCTACACCTTC

D gene: NA
CDR3 length: 15
J gene: TRBJ2-6
V gene: TRBV7-2
clone size: NA
CDR3 protein: CASNGTPPGANVLTF
CDR3 DNA: TGTGCTAGCAACGGGACGCCGCCTGGGGCCAACGTCCTGACTTTC

D gene: TRBD2
CDR3 length: 13
J gene: TRBJ2-7
V gene: TRBV2
clone size: few
CDR3 protein: CASRSGGPYEQYF
CDR3 DNA: TGTGCCAGCAGGAGCGGGGGCCCCTACGAGCAGTACTTC

D gene: TRBD2
CDR3 length: 17
J gene: TRBJ2-1
V gene: TRBV7-2
clone size: few
CDR3 protein: CASSPKISGTSYNEQFF
CDR3 DNA: TGTGCCAGCAGCCCGAAGATTAGCGGGACCTCCTACAATGAGCAGTTCTTC

D gene: NA
CDR3 length: 14
J gene: TRBJ2-7
V gene: TRBV27
clone size: NA
CDR3 protein: CASRQVLSSYEQYF
CDR3 DNA: TGTGCCAGCAGACAGGTCCTAAGCTCCTACGAGCAGTACTTC